This is a list of T cell receptor beta chains from one sample in a study of blood T cells in healthy people across ages. TCRdb used MiXCR to reprocess the 5' RACE reads, holding one entry per CDR3 protein. The data contain 850,000 to 1,000,000 distinct CDR3 sequences, approximately 49% of them singletons. Material for sequencing was blood. These receptors were collected from a man under 40 in good health. Both conserved end residues are part of each CDR3.

v_call cdr3_aa
TRBV4-2 CASSLQAPLAGGQQETQYF
TRBV14 CASSQLGTDTQYF
TRBV4-2 CASSQRQGRTYEQYF
TRBV18 CASSPQASYEQYF
TRBV28 CASSSYNEQYF
TRBV14 CASSQDRPETVYGYTF
TRBV30 CAWSVPDTQYF
TRBV6-2/TRBV6-3 CASSAGQTLKNIQYF
TRBV7-2 CAGSLAQGSGETQYF
TRBV5-1 CASSVDRQEGYTF
TRBV7-2 CASSLGAGGPPRPQHF
TRBV4-1 CASSQAAGCEQYF
TRBV24-1 CATNAGTDTQYF
TRBV7-2 CASSLALRVYTF
TRBV2 CASSDPGMLNQPQHF
TRBV4-2 CASSHTGSQETQYF
TRBV9 CASSKWTDSYEQYF
TRBV9 CASSVDWGGAYEQFF
TRBV9 CASSVVVAGDTQYF
TRBV29-1 CSVLGQGSTDTQYF
TRBV24-1 CATRRETGELFF
TRBV10-2 CASSDGFSGANVLTF
TRBV7-2 CASSLMASANTGELFF
TRBV7-2 CASSSLTGFSAYEQYF
TRBV2 CASTLGQDYNEQYF
TRBV5-1 CASRRTEAYEQYF
TRBV7-9 CASSPGTGDLYGYTF
TRBV5-4 CASSSTDAPYEQYF
TRBV6-6 CASTLNRDMNTEAFF
TRBV19 CARGSGPSYGYTF
TRBV7-2 CASSTGLFYEQYF
TRBV27 CASKAAGAGGRVEQFF
TRBV11-1 CASSLVLRTGVTGELFF
TRBV27 CASSPIQGRGEQYF
TRBV28 CASSLLGGQGYGYTF
TRBV6-5 CASRPDRVANTEAFF
TRBV6-5 CASSYSWQGGYGYTF
TRBV29-1 CSADGGANEQFF
TRBV6-5 CASRRQGGELFF